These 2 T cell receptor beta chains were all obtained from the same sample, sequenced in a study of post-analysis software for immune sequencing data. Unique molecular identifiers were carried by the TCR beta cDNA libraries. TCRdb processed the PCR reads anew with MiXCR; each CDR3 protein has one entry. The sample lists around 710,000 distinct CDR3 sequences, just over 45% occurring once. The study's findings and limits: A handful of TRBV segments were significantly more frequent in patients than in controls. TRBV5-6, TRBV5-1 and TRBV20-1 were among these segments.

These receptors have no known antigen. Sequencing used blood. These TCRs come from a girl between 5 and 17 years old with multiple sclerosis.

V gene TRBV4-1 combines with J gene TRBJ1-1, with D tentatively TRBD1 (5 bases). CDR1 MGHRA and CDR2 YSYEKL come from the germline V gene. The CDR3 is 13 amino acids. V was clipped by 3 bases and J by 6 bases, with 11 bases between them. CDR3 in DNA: TGCGCCAGCAGCCAGGGAGGGGCAGCTGAAGCTTTCTTT. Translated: CASSQGGAAEAFF.

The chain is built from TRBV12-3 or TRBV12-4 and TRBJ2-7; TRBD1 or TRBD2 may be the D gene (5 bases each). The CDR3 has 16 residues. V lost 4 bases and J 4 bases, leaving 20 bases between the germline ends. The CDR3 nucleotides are TGTGCCAGCAGTTGGGCTCGTGGGGACGCAGCATACGAGCAGTACTTC. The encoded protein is CASSWARGDAAYEQYF.